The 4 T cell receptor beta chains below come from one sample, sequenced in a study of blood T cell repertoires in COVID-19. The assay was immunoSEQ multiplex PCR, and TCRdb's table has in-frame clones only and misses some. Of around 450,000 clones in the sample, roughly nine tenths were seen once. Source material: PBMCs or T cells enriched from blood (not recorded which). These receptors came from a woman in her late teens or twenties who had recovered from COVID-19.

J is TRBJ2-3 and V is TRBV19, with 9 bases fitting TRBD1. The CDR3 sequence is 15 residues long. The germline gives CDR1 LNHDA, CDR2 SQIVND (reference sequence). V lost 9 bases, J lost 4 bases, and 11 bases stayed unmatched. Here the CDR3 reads CASSGTGIGADTQYF. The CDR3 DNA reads TGTGCCAGCTCCGGGACAGGGATTGGGGCAGATACGCAGTATTTT.

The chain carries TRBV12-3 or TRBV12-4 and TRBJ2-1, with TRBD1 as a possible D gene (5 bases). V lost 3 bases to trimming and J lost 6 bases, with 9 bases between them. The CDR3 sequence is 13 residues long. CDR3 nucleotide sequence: TGTGCCAGCAGTTTCGGCCAGGGCAATGAGCAGTTCTTC. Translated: CASSFGQGNEQFF.

Here the CDR3 DNA reads TGTGCCAGCAGTCCCTGGACAGTGGGCTACGAGCAGTACTTC. The encoded protein is CASSPWTVGYEQYF. The rearrangement uses TRBV6-6 and TRBJ2-7; tentatively, D is TRBD1 (6 bases). V lost 5 bases and J 3 bases, leaving 14 bases between the germline ends. This CDR3 spans 14 amino acids. The germline V gene has CDR1 MNHNY and CDR2 SVGAGI (reference sequence).

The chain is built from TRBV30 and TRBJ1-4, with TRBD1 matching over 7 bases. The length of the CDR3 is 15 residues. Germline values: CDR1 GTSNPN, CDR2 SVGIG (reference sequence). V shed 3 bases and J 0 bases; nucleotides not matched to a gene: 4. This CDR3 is CAWRDRVSTNEKLFF. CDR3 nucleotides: TGTGCCTGGAGAGACAGGGTGTCAACTAATGAAAAACTGTTTTTT.